The next 15 T cell receptor beta chains were all read from a single sample in a study of blood T cell repertoires in COVID-19. Data came from immunoSEQ multiplex PCR; TCRdb stores just in-frame clones and leaves some out. The data contain roughly 150,000 clones, around 82% of them singletons. The sequencing sample was made of peripheral blood. The receptors shown here come from a man between 60 and 75 years old with acute or convalescent COVID-19.

The rearrangement joins TRBV2 to TRBJ2-3, with D uncertain. Trimming shortened V by 1 base and J by 2 bases, and 7 bases separated the two germline ends. The CDR3 is 14 amino acids. Germline V gives CDR1 SNHLY, CDR2 FYNNEI. Here the CDR3 reads CASSEETPTDTQYF. As DNA, the CDR3 is TGTGCCAGCAGTGAAGAGACACCCACAGATACGCAGTATTTT.

The chain couples TRBV12-3 or TRBV12-4 to TRBJ2-7; a possible D gene is TRBD2 (6 bases). This CDR3 has 13 amino acids. Trimming cost V 3 bases and J 4 bases, with 10 bases left between them. CDR3 sequence reads: CASSFLAAYEQYF. Written as DNA, the CDR3 is TGTGCCAGCAGTTTTTTAGCGGCTTACGAGCAGTACTTC.

The chain links TRBV3-1 (or the pseudogene TRBV3-2) to TRBJ2-7; 7 bases line up with TRBD1. Germline CDR1 reads LGHDT; CDR2 reads YNNKEL (reference sequence). The CDR3 consists of 14 residues. Unmatched junction bases numbered 10, after V lost 4 bases and J lost 7 bases. The CDR3 region has the DNA TGTGCCAGCAGCCTCCTAGGGGGCGCGTATGAGCAGTACTTC. Amino acid sequence: CASSLLGGAYEQYF.

The rearrangement joins TRBV9 to TRBJ1-1, with D possibly being TRBD1 (6 bases). Per the germline V gene, CDR1 is SGDLS and CDR2 is YYNGEE. The CDR3 covers 16 residues. Deletions cut 0 bases from V and 7 bases from J, with 19 bases between. The CDR3 DNA sequence: TGTGCCAGCAGCGTAGGCACCACCAGGGGTAAGGGTGAAGCTTTCTTT. Translated, it gives CASSVGTTRGKGEAFF.

This clone was observed once. V is TRBV21-1 and J is TRBJ1-3; the table's D call of TRBD1 was not tested on the DNA. TRBV21-1 is deemed a pseudogene. This CDR3 region has 15 residues. This CDR3 is CASSKTVTVGNTIYF. The CDR3 DNA is TGTGCCAGCAGCAAAACGGTTACAGTGGGAAACACCATATATTTT.

This chain links TRBV5-1 with TRBJ2-1, with 9 bases aligning to TRBD2. CDR3 size: 16 residues. The germline V gene has CDR1 SGHRS and CDR2 YFSETQ. Trimming cost V 2 bases and J 7 bases; bases outside gene matches: 10. CDR3 in DNA: TGCGCCAGCAGCTTTTCTTTAGCGGGAGACGTAAATGAGCAGTTCTTC. This translates into CASSFSLAGDVNEQFF.

This sequence joins TRBV5-1 and TRBJ1-5; 7 bases agree with TRBD1. CDR3 length: 13 residues. V trimming: 0 bases; J trimming: 7 bases; junction bases outside the gene matches: 1. Germline CDR1 and CDR2: SGHRS and YFSETQ. The CDR3 region has the DNA TGCGCCAGCAGCTTGGGGGACAGACAGCCCCAGCATTTT. This encodes CASSLGDRQPQHF.

The chain links TRBV14 to TRBJ2-2, with 7 bases aligning to TRBD1. The V gene's germline CDR1 is SGHDN and CDR2 FVKESK. Trimming removed 2 bases from V and 4 bases from J; junction bases left unmatched: 10. CDR3 length: 17 residues. This chain's CDR3 is CASSQLSGTASTGELFF. In DNA, the CDR3 is TGTGCCAGCAGCCAATTATCGGGGACAGCGAGCACCGGGGAGCTGTTTTTT.

This clone was picked up one time. The chain links TRBV6-1 to TRBJ1-4, with TRBD1 as a possible D gene (5 bases). V was clipped by 3 bases and J by 2 bases, with 10 bases between them. This CDR3 has 15 residues. Per the germline V gene, CDR1 is MNHNS and CDR2 is SASEGT. Written as DNA, the CDR3 is TGTGCCAGCAGTGAGAAGGGGAGGACTAATGAAAAACTGTTTTTT. Translation: CASSEKGRTNEKLFF.

The chain employs TRBV2 and TRBJ2-3, with D maybe TRBD2 (5 bases). The CDR3 consists of 18 residues. With 2 bases removed from V and 0 bases from J, the gap between germline ends came to 18 bases. CDR1 and CDR2 from the germline V gene are SNHLY and FYNNEI. CDR3 sequence: CASSELVWRRTSTDTQYF. The CDR3 bases are TGTGCCAGCAGTGAATTAGTGTGGCGGAGGACTAGCACAGATACGCAGTATTTT.

The rearrangement uses TRBV29-1 and TRBJ1-2; D is possibly TRBD1 (5 bases). The germline gives CDR1 SQVTM, CDR2 ANQGSEA. Trimming removed 1 base at V and 3 bases at J, with 12 bases between. The CDR3 is 14 residues long. The CDR3 nucleotides read TGCAGCGTTGAAGTTAGCCAGGGCTACTATGGCTACACCTTC. Amino acid sequence: CSVEVSQGYYGYTF. Supplemented by reference TRBV29-1 and TRBJ1-2, the full variable domain reads SAVISQKPSRDICQRGTSLTIQCQVDSQVTMMFWYRQQPGQSLTLIATANQGSEATYESGFVIDKFPISRPNLTFSTLTVSNMSPEDSSIYLCSVEVSQGYYGYTFGSGTRLTVV.

The table lists this clone with a count of one. V and J are TRBV3-1 (or the pseudogene TRBV3-2) and TRBJ2-3; D remains ambiguous. Germline loops: CDR1 LGHDT, CDR2 YNNKEL (reference sequence). The CDR3 totals 12 residues. V dropped 5 bases and J dropped 3 bases, with 6 bases sitting between them. The CDR3 DNA reads as TGTGCCAGCAGCTCACAGACAGATACGCAGTATTTT. Encoded protein: CASSSQTDTQYF.

The chain joins TRBV14 to TRBJ1-2, with D perhaps matching TRBD1 (5 bases). The V end was cut by 4 bases, the J end by 6 bases, with 12 bases between. This CDR3 is built from 13 residues. Germline V gene data show CDR1 as SGHDN and CDR2 as FVKESK. The CDR3 sequence: CASSPRGGDGYTF. CDR3 sequence (DNA): TGTGCCAGCAGCCCCCGGGGAGGGGATGGCTACACCTTC.

This chain links TRBV4-2 with TRBJ1-5; TRBD1 matches at 8 bases. The CDR3 is 17 residues long. J lost 6 bases, V lost 0 bases, and 10 bases had no gene match. The V gene's germline CDR1 is LGHNA and CDR2 YNFKEQ. CDR3 protein: CASSQDKGQASSQPQHF. Here the CDR3 DNA reads TGTGCCAGCAGCCAAGATAAGGGACAGGCCTCGAGTCAGCCCCAGCATTTT.

The table lists this clone with a count of one. J is TRBJ2-1 and V is TRBV14; D ambiguous. V was shortened by 4 bases and J by 5 bases, with 9 bases between the two germline ends. The germline gives CDR1 SGHDN, CDR2 FVKESK. The CDR3 contains 13 residues. The CDR3 reads CASSPHLHNEQFF. CDR3 nucleotides: TGTGCCAGCAGCCCGCACCTACACAATGAGCAGTTCTTC.